These T cell receptor beta chains were read from a single sample in a study of PD-L1 blockade in urothelial cancer. Produced via immunoSEQ multiplex PCR; TCRdb's table is partial and in-frame only. The sample contains 71,000 or so clones, about 88% of which appear only once. This sample comprised PBMCs, obtained around atezolizumab (anti-PD-L1) treatment. These receptors were collected from a man aged 55 to 69 with urothelial cancer. Each CDR3 is given with its conserved first and last residue.

V	J	CDR3
TRBV4-3	TRBJ2-1	CASSQDGQGSYNEQFF
TRBV11-2	TRBJ2-5	CASSSGDGETQYF
TRBV4-1	TRBJ2-7	CASSQGLRGGYYEQYF
TRBV7-8	TRBJ1-5	CASTDRRAAQPQHF
TRBV4-3	TRBJ2-3	CASSQDGAGGTDTQYF
TRBV4-1	TRBJ1-4	CASSHPGQGGLEKLFF
TRBV28	TRBJ1-1	CASRRGQGNTEAFF
TRBV5-1	TRBJ2-7	CASSRRTGDEQYF
TRBV7-6	TRBJ1-3	CASSPPGSPSSGNTIYF
TRBV5-4	TRBJ1-4	CASSLGGNYEKLFF
TRBV27	TRBJ2-3	CASSPGQGRADTQYF
TRBV10-2	TRBJ1-4	CASSESGGNSKLFF
TRBV5-1	TRBJ2-1	CASSFTSPGYNEQFF
TRBV18	TRBJ2-2	CASSPGRTGLNTGELFF
TRBV9	TRBJ2-5	CASSVVGSGGPVFETQYF
TRBV6-6	TRBJ2-4	CASSERQGAKNIQYF
TRBV5-5	TRBJ2-7	CASSLAWTSYEQYF
TRBV23-1	TRBJ2-5	CASSPFRETQYF
TRBV19	TRBJ1-2	CASSIYAGTADGYTF
TRBV2	TRBJ2-7	CASRGTGKEQYF
TRBV11-2	TRBJ2-2	CASRTGSNTGELFF
TRBV5-1	TRBJ2-5	CASSLGDSPETQYF
TRBV30	TRBJ1-2	CAWSISTGYGYTF
TRBV11-2	TRBJ2-7	CASSLDATQGPLSYEQYF
TRBV7-8	TRBJ2-5	CASSLGGRGQETQYF
TRBV5-5	TRBJ2-4	CASGPRNREPKNIQYF
TRBV11-1	TRBJ2-2	CASSLNPDRVGTGELFF
TRBV25-1	TRBJ1-2	CASSDQQGFNGYTF
TRBV7-9	TRBJ1-2	CASSLGLVDFLYGYTF
TRBV10-3	TRBJ1-1	CAISESEGAGTEAFF
TRBV7-6	TRBJ1-3	CASSLAYREGTGNTIYF
TRBV5-4	TRBJ2-6	CASSLAAFSGANVLTF
TRBV19	TRBJ1-5	CASRAGTGVGPQHF
TRBV28	TRBJ2-3	CASSHGQGAGDTQYF
TRBV5-1	TRBJ1-4	CASSLVGQGSNEKLFF
TRBV29-1	TRBJ1-1	CSSYGGGGTEAFF
TRBV5-6	TRBJ2-7	CASSLRAVSSGEQYF
TRBV28	TRBJ1-4	CASSSAGTGGGNNEKLFF